Listed below are T cell receptor beta chains from one sample, sequenced in a study of cytomegalovirus exposure and HLA in healthy donors. The assay was immunoSEQ multiplex PCR, and TCRdb's table has in-frame clones only and misses some. The sample has some 150,000 clones; around a tenth are singletons. Sequencing input: PBMCs. The receptors originated from a male donor in good health and CMV-seronegative. Each CDR3 is given with its conserved first and last residue. A D gene is named only where the DNA matches it firmly. Where a row states a size, it is once, few, many or the class of an expanded clone; other rows omit it.

TRBJ1-2 | TRBV4-1 | . | TRBD1 | TGCGCCAGCAGCCCAGCCGCGGACAGGGATTTCTATGGCTACACCTTC | CASSPAADRDFYGYTF
TRBJ1-1 | TRBV7-9 | . | . | TGTGCCAGCAGCTTCCAAGAGAAGACTGAAGCTTTCTTT | CASSFQEKTEAFF
TRBJ2-7 | TRBV4-1 | few | . | TGCGCCAGCAGAGGGTTTACAGGCACGCAGTACTTC | CASRGFTGTQYF
TRBJ2-7 | TRBV5-1 | few | . | TGCGCCAGCCGGCTTCCTAGCTCCTACGAGCAGTACTTC | CASRLPSSYEQYF
TRBJ2-1 | TRBV7-2 | few | . | TGTGCCAGCAGCCTAGGGGGCGGGAGATACACTGAGCAGTTCTTC | CASSLGGGRYTEQFF
TRBJ2-7 | TRBV30 | few | TRBD1 | TGTGCCTGGAGGGATACCGGGACAGGCGCCTACGAGCAGTACTTC | CAWRDTGTGAYEQYF
TRBJ1-1 | TRBV28 | . | . | TGTGCCAGCAGTTTCAACGGGGGGCGAGACACTGAAGCTTTCTTT | CASSFNGGRDTEAFF
TRBJ2-7 | TRBV28 | . | TRBD1 | TGTGCCAGCAGTTTCACCGACAGGGGGTTCGACGAGCAGTACTTC | CASSFTDRGFDEQYF
TRBJ2-3 | TRBV2 | . | . | TGTGCCAGCAGGGACATACATCGAAGCCCTACGCAGTATTTT | CASRDIHRSPTQYF
TRBJ2-7 | TRBV6-1 | few | . | TGTGCCAGCAGTGATACGGGGTCCGGGAACGAGCAGTACTTC | CASSDTGSGNEQYF
TRBJ2-7 | TRBV5-1 | . | . | TGCGCCAGCAGCTTGTCCGGGGAGGCCTACGAGCAGTACTTC | CASSLSGEAYEQYF
TRBJ2-5 | TRBV29-1 | few | . | TGCAGCGTTGCGGAGGCGACAGAGACCCAGTACTTC | CSVAEATETQYF
TRBJ2-3 | TRBV4-2 | . | . | TGTGCCAGCAGCCAATCCAAGCGCCCACAAGATACGCAGTATTTT | CASSQSKRPQDTQYF
TRBJ2-3 | TRBV7-6 | once | TRBD2 | TGTGCCAGCGCCCAGCGGGGGCTCACAGATACGCAGTATTTT | CASAQRGLTDTQYF
TRBJ2-6 | TRBV2 | few | . | TGTGCCAGCCTTCGACAGTTGATGTTCTCTGGGGCCAACGTCCTGACTTTC | CASLRQLMFSGANVLTF
TRBJ2-1 | TRBV5-4 | . | TRBD1 | TGTGCCAGCAGCCGTGGGACAGGGGCAGGTGAGCAGTTCTTC | CASSRGTGAGEQFF
TRBJ2-5 | TRBV5-8 | few | TRBD1 | TGTGCCAGCAGCCGGGGACAGCTCCAAGAGACCCAGTACTTC | CASSRGQLQETQYF
TRBJ1-4 | TRBV9 | few | TRBD1 | TGTGCCAGCAGCGTACAACAGGGGCAAACTAATGAAAAACTGTTTTTT | CASSVQQGQTNEKLFF
TRBJ2-2 | TRBV7-3 | . | . | TGTGCCAGCAGTCCCCCGACTAGTGGAGCCGGGGAGCTGTTTTTT | CASSPPTSGAGELFF
TRBJ2-2 | TRBV7-8 | . | . | TGTGCCAGCAGTTCTGGCCGGGGCGGGGAGCTGTTTTTT | CASSSGRGGELFF
TRBJ2-1 | TRBV7-2 | . | TRBD1 | TGTGCCAGCAGCACAGACAGGGGCAGCTCCTACAATGAGCAGTTCTTC | CASSTDRGSSYNEQFF
TRBJ2-2 | TRBV5-4 | . | . | TGTGCCAGCAGCTTGCCGGGGGACCCGCCGGCCGGGGAGCTGTTTTTT | CASSLPGDPPAGELFF
TRBJ1-2 | TRBV18 | . | . | TGTGCCAGCTCACCATCCTCCTTCGGGGATCACAATGGCTACACCTTC | CASSPSSFGDHNGYTF
TRBJ1-2 | TRBV6-1 | few | . | TGTGCCAGCAGTGAAGTTGGCGGTGCCAGAGGCTACACCTTC | CASSEVGGARGYTF
TRBJ2-3 | TRBV6-5 | few | . | TGTGCCAGCAGTTGGGGCGTGGCACGCACAGATACGCAGTATTTT | CASSWGVARTDTQYF
TRBJ1-1 | TRBV4-3 | . | TRBD1 | TGCGCCAGCAGCCAAGACAGGACAGGGAACACTGAAGCTTTCTTT | CASSQDRTGNTEAFF
TRBJ1-1 | TRBV19 | few | . | TGTGCCAGTAGTATAGAGGGGCTGAACACTGAAGCTTTCTTT | CASSIEGLNTEAFF
TRBJ2-1 | TRBV5-1 | . | . | TGCGCCAGCAGCCTAGAAAGAGCGGGTCAGGATGAGCAGTTCTTC | CASSLERAGQDEQFF
TRBJ1-2 | TRBV13 | . | . | TGTGCCAGCAGCTGGAAGGGGGTCGGCTACACCTTC | CASSWKGVGYTF
TRBJ2-1 | TRBV28 | few | TRBD2 | TGTGCCAGCAGACCTAGCGGAAGCTCCTACAATGAGCAGTTCTTC | CASRPSGSSYNEQFF
TRBJ2-1 | TRBV29-1 | few | . | TGCAGCGTTGTACAGAGCTACAATGAGCAGTTCTTC | CSVVQSYNEQFF
TRBJ1-1 | TRBV4-1 | . | TRBD1 | TGCGCCAGCAGCCGCACGACAGGGGAAGCTACAAACACTGAAGCTTTCTTT | CASSRTTGEATNTEAFF
TRBJ2-1 | TRBV2 | few | TRBD2 | TGTGCCAGCACTCCGGGACTAGCGGAATACAATGAGCAGTTCTTC | CASTPGLAEYNEQFF
TRBJ2-7 | TRBV7-9 | few | . | TGTGCCAGCAGCTCTCAGGGCTACGAGCAGTACTTC | CASSSQGYEQYF
TRBJ1-5 | TRBV28 | few | . | TGTGCCAGCAGAATTCAAGGGGGGGGGAGCAATCAGCCCCAGCATTTT | CASRIQGGGSNQPQHF
TRBJ1-3 | TRBV10-2 | few | . | TGCGCCAGCAGTGAGTCCGGTGGAGGGGCTGGAAACACCATATATTTT | CASSESGGGAGNTIYF
TRBJ1-2 | TRBV13 | few | . | TGTGCCAGCAGCTTGGCACAGGGCTATGGCTACACCTTC | CASSLAQGYGYTF
TRBJ1-2 | TRBV5-1 | few | . | TGCGCCAGCAGCTTGGGTAGTGGGGCCCTAGCTAACTATGGCTACACCTTC | CASSLGSGALANYGYTF
TRBJ2-7 | TRBV2 | . | . | TGTGCCAACTCATTAACAGGGTACGACTACGAGCAGTACTTC | CANSLTGYDYEQYF
TRBJ1-4 | TRBV28 | . | . | TGTGCCAGCAGTTTACCGGGTACTAATGAAAAACTGTTTTTT | CASSLPGTNEKLFF
TRBJ2-1 | TRBV7-2 | few | TRBD1 | TGTGCCAGCAGCTTATTTCTGGGACAGGGGGCGCATGAGCAGTTCTTC | CASSLFLGQGAHEQFF
TRBJ2-7 | TRBV6-4 | few | . | TGTGCCCGGGCGCCCCCTAGGGGTTGGCAGTACTTC | CARAPPRGWQYF
TRBJ2-2 | TRBV25-1 | . | TRBD1 | TGTGCCAGCAGCAAGGACAGGGATCTGCGAAACACCGGGGAGCTGTTTTTT | CASSKDRDLRNTGELFF
TRBJ2-7 | TRBV5-4 | . | TRBD2 | TGTGCCAGCAGCCTCTCCAGGCGGGAGAGCTCCTACGAGCAGTACTTC | CASSLSRRESSYEQYF
TRBJ1-1 | TRBV4-3 | few | . | TGCGCCAGCAGCCAAGATCCGGGGGGGAACACTGAAGCTTTCTTT | CASSQDPGGNTEAFF
TRBJ2-1 | TRBV4-2 | once | . | TGTGCCAGCAGCCAAGGTAGCGGAATCGGGAATGAGCAGTTCTTC | CASSQGSGIGNEQFF
TRBJ1-5 | TRBV5-5 | few | TRBD1 | TGTGCCAGCAGCTTACAGGGGCATAGCAATCAGCCCCAGCATTTT | CASSLQGHSNQPQHF
TRBJ1-5 | TRBV5-6 | few | . | TGTGCCAGCAGCTTGGGGGCCTTGAGCAATCAGCCCCAGCATTTT | CASSLGALSNQPQHF
TRBJ1-3 | TRBV29-1 | . | TRBD1 | TGCAGCGCCAAGGGTCTTGCGGACAGGGCTGGAAACACCATATATTTT | CSAKGLADRAGNTIYF